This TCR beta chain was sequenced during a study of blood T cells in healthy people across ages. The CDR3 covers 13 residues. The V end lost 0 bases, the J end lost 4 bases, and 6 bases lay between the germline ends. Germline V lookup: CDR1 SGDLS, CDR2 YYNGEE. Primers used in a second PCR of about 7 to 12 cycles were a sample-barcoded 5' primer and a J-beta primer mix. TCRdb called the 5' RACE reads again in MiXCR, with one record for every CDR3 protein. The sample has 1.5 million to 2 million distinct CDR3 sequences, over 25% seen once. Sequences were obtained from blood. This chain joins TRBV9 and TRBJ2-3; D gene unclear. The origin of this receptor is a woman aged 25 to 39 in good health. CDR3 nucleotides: TGTGCCAGCAGCGTAGTCGCGGCAGATACGCAGTATTTT. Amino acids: CASSVVAADTQYF. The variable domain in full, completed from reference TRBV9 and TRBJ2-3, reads DSGVTQTPKHLITATGQRVTLRCSPRSGDLSVYWYQQSLDQGLQFLIQYYNGEERAKGNILERFSAQQFPDLHSELNLSSLELGDSALYFCASSVVAADTQYFGPGTRLTVL.